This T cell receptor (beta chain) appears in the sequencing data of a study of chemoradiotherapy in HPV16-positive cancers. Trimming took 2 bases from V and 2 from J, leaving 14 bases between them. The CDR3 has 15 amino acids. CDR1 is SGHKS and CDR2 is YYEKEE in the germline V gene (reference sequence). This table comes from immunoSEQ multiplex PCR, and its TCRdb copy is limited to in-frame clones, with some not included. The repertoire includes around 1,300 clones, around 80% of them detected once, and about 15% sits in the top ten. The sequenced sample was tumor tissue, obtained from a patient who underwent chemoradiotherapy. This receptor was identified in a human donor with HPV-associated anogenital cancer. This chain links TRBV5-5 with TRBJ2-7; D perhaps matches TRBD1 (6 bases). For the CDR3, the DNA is TGTGCCAGCAGCTTTTGGACAGTAGTAACCTACGAGCAGTACTTC. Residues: CASSFWTVVTYEQYF.